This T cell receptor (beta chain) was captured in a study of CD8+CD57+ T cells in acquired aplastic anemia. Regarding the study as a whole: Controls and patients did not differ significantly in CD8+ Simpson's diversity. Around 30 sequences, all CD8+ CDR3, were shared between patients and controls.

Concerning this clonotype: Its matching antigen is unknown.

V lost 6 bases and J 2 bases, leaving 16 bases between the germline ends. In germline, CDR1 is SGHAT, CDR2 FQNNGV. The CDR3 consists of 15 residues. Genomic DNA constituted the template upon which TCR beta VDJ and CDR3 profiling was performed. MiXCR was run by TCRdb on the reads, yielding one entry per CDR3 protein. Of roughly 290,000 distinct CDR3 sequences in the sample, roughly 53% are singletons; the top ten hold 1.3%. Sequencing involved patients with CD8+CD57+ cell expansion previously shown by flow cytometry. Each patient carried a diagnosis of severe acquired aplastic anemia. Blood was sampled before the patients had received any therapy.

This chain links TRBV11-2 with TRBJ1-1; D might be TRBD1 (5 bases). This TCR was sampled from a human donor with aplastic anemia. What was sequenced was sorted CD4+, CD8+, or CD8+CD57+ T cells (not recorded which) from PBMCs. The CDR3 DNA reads TGTGCCAGCAGGACTATGACAGACATTAACACTGAAGCTTTCTTT. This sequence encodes CASRTMTDINTEAFF.